These 7 T cell receptor beta chains share one sample of origin, sequenced in a study of T cell repertoires in ileal Crohn's disease. The time point was: neoterminal ileum biopsy at postoperative endoscopy, about 6 months after surgery. TCRdb's copy holds only in-frame clones and misses some; the assay was immunoSEQ multiplex PCR. The sample contains fewer than 2,000 clones, 88% of which appear only once. The sequenced material came from ileal tissue. These TCRs come from an adult with Crohn's disease.

This chain connects TRBV6-6 to TRBJ1-3, with D possibly being TRBD1 (6 bases). V lost 7 bases to trimming and J lost 0 bases, with 13 bases between them. The germline CDR1 and CDR2 sequences are MNHNY and SVGAGI (reference sequence). This CDR3 region has 15 residues. The CDR3 nucleotides are TGTGCCAGCAAACCCACAGGGAGCTCTGGAAACACCATATATTTT. Translation: CASKPTGSSGNTIYF.

This chain joins TRBV4-3 and TRBJ1-4; a possible D gene is TRBD1 (5 bases). V gave up 2 bases and J gave up 7 bases, with 8 bases separating them. This CDR3 spans 13 amino acids. The germline V gene has CDR1 LGHNA and CDR2 YSLEER. The CDR3, as DNA: TGCGCCAGCAGCCAACAGGGAGGTGAAAAACTGTTTTTT. This gives the protein CASSQQGGEKLFF.

This clone has only one observation. V gene TRBV6-5 combines with J gene TRBJ2-1, with TRBD2 identical over 7 bases. The CDR3 length is 15 residues. Germline CDR1 and CDR2: MNHEY and SVGAGI. Unmatched junction bases numbered 12, after V lost 6 bases and J lost 7 bases. The CDR3 sequence: CASRKGGLVGNEQFF. The CDR3 nucleotides read TGTGCCAGCAGGAAGGGAGGACTAGTTGGTAATGAGCAGTTCTTC.

The chain links TRBV14 to TRBJ2-5; 8 positions match TRBD1. The germline V gene encodes CDR1 SGHDN and CDR2 FVKESK. V lost 5 bases to trimming and J lost 4 bases; unmatched junction nucleotides: 6. The CDR3 runs 14 residues. The CDR3 reads CASSSSQGAETQYF. CDR3 bases: TGTGCCAGCAGCTCTTCCCAGGGGGCAGAGACCCAGTACTTC. The full variable domain, with the rest looked up from reference TRBV14 and TRBJ2-5, is EAGVTQFPSHSVIEKGQTVTLRCDPISGHDNLYWYRRVMGKEIKFLLHFVKESKQDESGMPNNRFLAERTGGTYSTLKVQPAELEDSGVYFCASSSSQGAETQYFGPGTRLLVL.

This clone appeared a single time. The chain is built from TRBV27 and TRBJ1-3; the match to TRBD1 covers 7 bases. J lost 3 bases, V lost 2 bases, and 4 bases had no gene match. The CDR3 loop spans 15 amino acids. Per germline, CDR1 MNHEY and CDR2 SMNVEV (reference sequence). The CDR3: CASSLTTGVGNTIYF. The CDR3 DNA sequence: TGTGCCAGCAGTTTAACCACAGGGGTTGGAAACACCATATATTTT.

This chain uses TRBV15 with TRBJ1-4; no definite D call. Trimming removed 4 bases at V and 2 bases at J, with 14 bases between. This CDR3 spans 16 amino acids. Germline-derived CDR1 and CDR2 are LNHNV and YYDKDF (reference sequence). Written as DNA, the CDR3 is TGTGCCACCAGCAAGAGCGCGCGGAGCACTAATGAAAAACTGTTTTTT. This codes for CATSKSARSTNEKLFF. Combining the CDR3 with reference TRBV15 and TRBJ1-4 gives the whole variable domain DAMVIQNPRYQVTQFGKPVTLSCSQTLNHNVMYWYQQKSSQAPKLLFHYYDKDFNNEADTPDNFQSRRPNTSFCFLDIRSPGLGDTAMYLCATSKSARSTNEKLFFGSGTQLSVL.

This chain uses TRBV5-6 with TRBJ1-5; no clear D gene. This CDR3 comprises 12 residues. The V end was cut by 2 bases, the J end by 9 bases, with 9 bases between. Germline CDR1 SGHDT, CDR2 YYEEEE. Here the CDR3 DNA reads TGTGCCAGCAGCTTCCAAAGTCGGCCCCAGCATTTT. Translated, it gives CASSFQSRPQHF.